Each of the 29 T cell receptor beta chains below was sequenced from the same sample in a study of blood T cell repertoires in COVID-19. Sequencing used immunoSEQ multiplex PCR; TCRdb keeps in-frame clones, though not all of them. The profile shows roughly 250,000 clones, roughly four fifths of them singletons. Input material: peripheral blood. These receptors all stem from a woman older than 75 with acute or convalescent COVID-19.

The V gene is TRBV12-5, the J gene TRBJ1-1, with a tentative D call TRBD1 (5 bases). The CDR3 runs 14 residues. Germline loops: CDR1 LGHNT, CDR2 FRNRAP. The V end was cut by 7 bases, the J end by 4 bases, with 16 bases between. The CDR3 DNA reads TGTGCTAGTGCCGAGTCCGGGGGTACCACTGAAGCTTTCTTT. Its protein product is CASAESGGTTEAFF.

The chain uses TRBV29-1 and TRBJ1-4; possibly TRBD1 for D (5 bases). Germline V gene data show CDR1 as SQVTM and CDR2 as ANQGSEA. V lost 7 bases to trimming and J lost 6 bases, with 9 bases between them. The CDR3 length is 11 residues. CDR3 sequence: CSGQLDEKLFF. For the CDR3, the DNA is TGCAGCGGACAGCTAGATGAAAAACTGTTTTTT.

The V call is TRBV12-3 or TRBV12-4, the J call TRBJ2-1; D is uncertain. The ends were cut back, 2 bases at V and 5 bases at J, with 7 bases in the middle. CDR3 length: 13 residues. The CDR3 sequence is CASSLFTDNEQFF. The CDR3 bases are TGTGCCAGCAGTTTATTCACTGACAATGAGCAGTTCTTC.

The J gene is TRBJ1-5, the V gene TRBV3-1 (or the pseudogene TRBV3-2), with 9 bases aligning to TRBD1. Trimming took 0 bases from V and 4 from J; bases not matched to a gene: 4. Germline CDR1 is LGHDT and CDR2 is YNNKEL (reference sequence). The CDR3 is 16 amino acids. The CDR3 reads CASSQDTGTGNQPQHF. For the CDR3, the DNA is TGTGCCAGCAGCCAAGACACCGGGACAGGGAATCAGCCCCAGCATTTT.

This clone appeared a few times. V gene TRBV6-6 combines with J gene TRBJ1-4; 8 bases agree with TRBD1. Trimming at V came to 6 bases and at J to 8 bases, leaving 8 bases not matched to a gene. The CDR3 is 14 residues long. Per germline, CDR1 MNHNY and CDR2 SVGAGI (reference sequence). This CDR3 is CASRPQGDGEKLFF. The CDR3 DNA reads as TGTGCCAGCAGACCACAGGGGGATGGGGAAAAACTGTTTTTT.

The chain carries TRBV5-1 and TRBJ2-2; a possible D gene is TRBD1 (6 bases). The V end was cut by 4 bases, the J end by 7 bases, with 11 bases between. CDR1 and CDR2 from the germline V gene are SGHRS and YFSETQ. There are 13 residues in the CDR3. The CDR3 protein is CASSPGTFGELFF. CDR3 nucleotides: TGCGCCAGCAGCCCTGGGACATTCGGGGAGCTGTTTTTT.

The chain combines TRBV12-5 with TRBJ2-6; no clear D gene. Germline CDR1 LGHNT, CDR2 FRNRAP. Trimming stripped 6 bases from V and 2 bases from J, with 11 bases between. The CDR3 consists of 15 residues. CDR3 in DNA: TGTGCTAGTGGCCTCGGAGCCCCTGGGGCCAACGTCCTGACTTTC. Translated, it gives CASGLGAPGANVLTF. Using reference TRBV12-5 and TRBJ2-6 for the parts outside the CDR3, the full variable domain is DARVTQTPRHKVTEMGQEVTMRCQPILGHNTVFWYRQTMMQGLELLAYFRNRAPLDDSGMPKDRFSAEMPDATLATLKIQPSEPRDSAVYFCASGLGAPGANVLTFGAGSRLTVL.

The chain recombines TRBV27 with TRBJ2-1, with 7 bases matching TRBD1. Trimming at V came to 3 bases and at J to 1 base, leaving 3 bases not matched to a gene. Germline assignment: CDR1 MNHEY and CDR2 SMNVEV (reference sequence). The CDR3 covers 15 residues. The CDR3, as DNA: TGTGCCAGCAGTTTGAGGGGGCCTTCCTACAATGAGCAGTTCTTC. Its protein product is CASSLRGPSYNEQFF.

The chain recombines TRBV29-1 with TRBJ1-3, with TRBD1 as a possible D gene (5 bases). CDR1 SQVTM and CDR2 ANQGSEA come from the germline V gene. V was shortened by 7 bases and J by 8 bases, with 12 bases between the two germline ends. The CDR3 length is 11 residues. In DNA, the CDR3 is TGCAGCGCAATTCAGGGTTACACCATATATTTT. Its translation: CSAIQGYTIYF.

In DNA, the CDR3 is TGCGCCAGCAGCTCCCTGACCGGGGGGAGCACAGATACGCAGTATTTT. Translation gives CASSSLTGGSTDTQYF. The chain carries TRBV5-1 and TRBJ2-3; 7 nucleotides line up with TRBD2. This CDR3 has 16 residues. The germline V gene has CDR1 SGHRS and CDR2 YFSETQ. V shed 3 bases, J shed 0 bases, and the junction held 7 bases outside the gene matches.

This clone was seen more than once but under ten times. The chain employs TRBV3-1 (or the pseudogene TRBV3-2) and TRBJ2-1; 9 bases map to TRBD1. The V segment lost 4 bases and the J segment 1 base; nucleotides outside the gene matches: 2. This CDR3 is built from 15 residues. In germline, CDR1 is LGHDT, CDR2 YNNKEL (reference sequence). The CDR3, as DNA: TGTGCCAGCAGCCGGGGACAGGGTTCCTACAATGAGCAGTTCTTC. Translation gives CASSRGQGSYNEQFF.

The table lists this clone with a few counts. This chain links TRBV5-1 with TRBJ1-6; D ambiguous. There are 19 residues in the CDR3. V lost 0 bases and J 0 bases, leaving 16 bases between the germline ends. Germline V gene sequence: CDR1 SGHRS, CDR2 YFSETQ. The CDR3 is CASSLETLQLSSYNSPLHF. CDR3 sequence (DNA): TGCGCCAGCAGCTTGGAGACACTTCAACTGAGCTCCTATAATTCACCCCTCCACTTT.

The rearrangement joins TRBV18 to TRBJ2-7; tentatively, D is TRBD1 (6 bases). Germline V lookup: CDR1 KGHSH, CDR2 LQKENI. The ends were cut back, 3 bases at V and 6 bases at J, with 12 bases in the middle. This CDR3 has 13 residues. The DNA of the CDR3 is TGTGCCAGCTCACCGGGGGCGGGCTCCGAGCAGTACTTC. This gives the protein CASSPGAGSEQYF.

The V and J genes are TRBV9 and TRBJ2-2; possible D gene TRBD1, 5 bases. The germline V and J ends were trimmed by 0 bases and 6 bases, with 15 bases remaining between them. This CDR3 spans 16 amino acids. The germline V gene has CDR1 SGDLS and CDR2 YYNGEE. This CDR3 is CASSVEGASGPGELFF. The CDR3, as DNA: TGTGCCAGCAGCGTAGAAGGGGCGAGTGGTCCCGGGGAGCTGTTTTTT.

The genes are TRBV5-1 and TRBJ1-5, with TRBD1 matching 10 bases. This CDR3 has 16 residues. Germline V gives CDR1 SGHRS, CDR2 YFSETQ. The V gene end was trimmed by 4 bases and the J gene end by 2 bases; junction bases not matched to a gene: 6. DNA of the CDR3: TGCGCCAGCAGCCCCGGGACAGGGGCCGGCAATCAGCCCCAGCATTTT. It specifies CASSPGTGAGNQPQHF.

This chain connects TRBV9 to TRBJ1-1; 9 bases fit TRBD1. Looked up from germline, CDR1 is SGDLS and CDR2 is YYNGEE. J was trimmed by 7 bases and V by 0 bases; bases with no gene match: 4. This CDR3 comprises 14 residues. The CDR3 is CASSVVDRGGEAFF. For the CDR3, the DNA is TGTGCCAGCAGCGTAGTTGACAGGGGGGGTGAAGCTTTCTTT.

The chain links TRBV28 to TRBJ1-5; TRBD1 matches 11 bases. Germline loops: CDR1 MDHEN, CDR2 SYDVKM. Losses at the gene ends were 7 bases for V and 6 bases for J; bases not matched to a gene: 11. This CDR3 has 16 amino acids. CDR3 amino acids: CASNPGTGGRFQPQHF. CDR3 in DNA: TGTGCCAGCAACCCCGGGACAGGGGGTAGGTTTCAGCCCCAGCATTTT. Full variable domain (remainder filled in from reference TRBV28 and TRBJ1-5): DVKVTQSSRYLVKRTGEKVFLECVQDMDHENMFWYRQDPGLGLRLIYFSYDVKMKEKGDIPEGYSVSREKKERFSLILESASTNQTSMYLCASNPGTGGRFQPQHFGDGTRLSIL.

V and J are TRBV15 and TRBJ2-7, with a weak D call TRBD2 (6 bases). The CDR3 has 11 amino acids. Germline CDR1 LNHNV, CDR2 YYDKDF (reference sequence). The V end lost 10 bases, the J end lost 6 bases, and 13 bases lay between the germline ends. The CDR3 sequence: CARGGSREQYF. CDR3 DNA: TGTGCCAGGGGAGGAAGCCGCGAGCAGTACTTC.

This chain links TRBV2 with TRBJ1-4; 9 nucleotides align to TRBD1. The length of the CDR3 is 15 residues. V lost 0 bases, J lost 6 bases, and 2 bases stayed unmatched. Looked up from germline, CDR1 is SNHLY and CDR2 is FYNNEI. CDR3 sequence: CASSEAGQGYEKLFF. CDR3 in DNA: TGTGCCAGCAGTGAAGCGGGACAGGGTTATGAAAAACTGTTTTTT.

This sequence joins TRBV4-2 and TRBJ1-4; tentatively, D is TRBD1 (5 bases). This CDR3 region has 18 residues. Germline-derived CDR1 and CDR2 are LGHNA and YNFKEQ. Trimming pared 0 bases from V and 0 bases from J, leaving 14 bases between. CDR3 DNA: TGTGCCAGCAGCCAAGAAGTTAGGCAGACAGCAACTAATGAAAAACTGTTTTTT. Its translation: CASSQEVRQTATNEKLFF.

This clone has a count of ten or more. The chain has TRBV5-6 and TRBJ2-1, with D hard to call. This CDR3 is 16 amino acids long. Germline CDR1 and CDR2: SGHDT and YYEEEE. V was trimmed by 1 base and J by 0 bases, leaving 11 bases between them. Written as DNA, the CDR3 is TGTGCCAGCAGCTTGAGTGTAACTTCCTCCTACAATGAGCAGTTCTTC. It codes for CASSLSVTSSYNEQFF.

The chain is built from TRBV5-5 and TRBJ1-3, with D possibly TRBD1 on 6 matching bases. V was pared by 5 bases and J by 4 bases, with 10 bases between. The germline V gene has CDR1 SGHKS and CDR2 YYEKEE (reference sequence). The CDR3 is 13 residues long. The CDR3 sequence: CASSRTDGNTIYF. The CDR3 DNA follows: TGTGCCAGCAGTCGGACAGACGGAAACACCATATATTTT.

The rearrangement links TRBV5-8 to TRBJ1-5, with a tentative D call TRBD1 (5 bases). V lost 0 bases, J lost 6 bases, and 13 bases lay in between. Germline V gene sequence: CDR1 SGHTS, CDR2 YDEGEE. The CDR3 covers 15 residues. CDR3 nucleotides: TGTGCCAGCAGCTTGGCCCGGGGGTCGGTTCAGCCCCAGCATTTT. This gives the protein CASSLARGSVQPQHF.

This clone was detected only once. The J gene is TRBJ1-2, the V gene TRBV2; no reliable D call. CDR1 is SNHLY, CDR2 FYNNEI, per germline. The V end was cut by 6 bases, the J end by 4 bases, with 15 bases between. The CDR3 totals 14 residues. The CDR3 loop reads CASSDDGLIYGYTF. In nucleotides, the CDR3 is TGTGCCAGCAGCGATGACGGACTCATCTATGGCTACACCTTC.

The V gene is TRBV7-9, the J gene TRBJ1-1, with D uncertain. The CDR3 has 15 amino acids. Germline CDR1 SEHNR, CDR2 FQNEAQ (reference sequence). The V and J ends lost 1 base and 0 bases respectively, with 9 bases between them. The CDR3 sequence is CASSLGRGMNTEAFF. Written as DNA, the CDR3 is TGTGCCAGCAGCTTAGGGCGGGGAATGAACACTGAAGCTTTCTTT.

The J gene is TRBJ1-5, the V gene TRBV6-5; TRBD1 matches 7 bases. Germline loops: CDR1 MNHEY, CDR2 SVGAGI. This CDR3 comprises 14 residues. The V gene end was trimmed by 9 bases and the J gene end by 5 bases; junction bases not matched to a gene: 10. The CDR3 nucleotides are TGTGCCAGGGCAGACAGGGAGACGGATCAGCCCCAGCATTTT. The encoded protein is CARADRETDQPQHF.

The chain joins TRBV6-5 to TRBJ2-5, with 8 bases aligning to TRBD1. Germline trimming cut 8 bases from V and 5 bases from J; bases unmatched to any gene: 4. The germline CDR1 and CDR2 sequences are MNHEY and SVGAGI. CDR3 length: 12 amino acids. The CDR3 protein is CASGQGMETQYF. The CDR3, as DNA: TGTGCCAGCGGACAGGGTATGGAGACCCAGTACTTC.

The chain couples TRBV11-2 to TRBJ2-1; TRBD1 might be the D (5 bases). V was shortened by 4 bases and J by 15 bases, with 19 bases between the two germline ends. Germline V CDR1 and CDR2: SGHAT, FQNNGV. This CDR3 has 13 amino acids. The CDR3 DNA follows: TGTGCCAGCAGCTCCTCGACGACAGCCCCAGGGTTCTTC. Residues: CASSSSTTAPGFF.

The rearrangement joins TRBV28 to TRBJ2-1, with D possibly TRBD1 on 5 matching bases. The CDR3 runs 16 residues. CDR1 and CDR2 (germline): MDHEN, SYDVKM. Deletions cut 4 bases from V and 6 bases from J, with 19 bases between. As DNA, the CDR3 is TGTGCCAGCAGTTCACCTCGTGGACACCCGTTCAATGAGCAGTTCTTC. Translating gives CASSSPRGHPFNEQFF.